The clone carrying this T cell receptor (beta chain) has only a few counts. Construction of the TCR beta libraries employed iRepertoire HTBI primers in conjunction with Arm-PCR of CDR3 regions. TCRdb analysed the multiplex PCR reads with MiXCR anew, one entry per CDR3 protein. Here the sample spans roughly 500,000 distinct CDR3 sequences, roughly 20% being singletons. The V and J ends lost 4 bases and 7 bases respectively, with 14 bases between them. The CDR3 loop spans 14 amino acids. Germline assignment: CDR1 SGHTA and CDR2 FQGTGA. These data come from a study of regulatory T cells in long-lasting Graves disease. Specified time point: persistent/refractory GD, antithyroid drugs over 5 years with positive TRAb. Extracted RNA from PBMCs served as the source of the TCR library.

The TCR was taken from a female donor with Graves disease. The rearrangement uses TRBV7-3 and TRBJ2-1; TRBD1 might be the D (6 bases). The source material was peripheral blood mononuclear cells (PBMCs), sampled when the disease was refractory, from a patient treated with antithyroid drugs. In DNA, the CDR3 is TGTGCCAGCAGCTCCACCCGGACAGTAAATGAGCAGTTCTTC. Translated: CASSSTRTVNEQFF.